This TCR beta chain comes out of a study of blood T cell repertoires in COVID-19. Across the study: Acute-phase and convalescent COVID-19 samples originated in the United States, Italy and Spain. Nucleic acid was either cDNA or gDNA, and it came from T cells, B-cell-depleted T cells, or PBMCs.

The CDR3 length is 18 residues. Germline loops: CDR1 SGDLS, CDR2 YYNGEE. V lost 3 bases and J 3 bases, leaving 21 bases between the germline ends. Patients in Seattle were enrolled during active infection, then followed longitudinally. In the original workflow: How many nucleated cells were present was estimated from reference gene primer amplification. Method: immunoSEQ multiplex PCR; TCRdb's copy keeps in-frame clones and lacks some. The V and J calls and clone size were taken over from that table, and D and trimming were inferred from the DNA. This sample carries about 230,000 clones, just over 85% of them seen once, and the ten largest clones take approximately 10%.

Specimen: peripheral blood. The receptor comes from a man aged 50 to 60 with COVID-19, enrolled during active disease. This sequence joins TRBV9 and TRBJ1-4, with a weak D call TRBD1 (5 bases). The CDR3 nucleotides read TGTGCCAGCAGCGCCGACAGCACCCAAGGGCTACCTAATGAAAAACTGTTTTTT. Its translation: CASSADSTQGLPNEKLFF.